A single sample gave rise to the 22 T cell receptor beta chains below, sequenced in a study of T cell responses to AZD1222 COVID-19 vaccine. Sequencing was performed with immunoSEQ multiplex PCR; in TCRdb, only in-frame clones are kept and a portion is missing. The profile shows 100,000 to 150,000 clones, roughly 90% of them singletons. The specimen was peripheral blood, collected on day 0 of AZD1222 vaccination. Receptors were obtained from an adult in good health.

This CDR3 is CASSEAMGVAEAFF. CDR3 bases: TGTGCCAGCAGTGAAGCCATGGGGGTGGCTGAAGCTTTCTTT. The chain uses TRBV2 and TRBJ1-1, with D possibly being TRBD1 (5 bases). The CDR3 is 14 amino acids. Germline assignment: CDR1 SNHLY and CDR2 FYNNEI. Trimming removed 0 bases from V and 6 bases from J, with 11 bases in between.

V and J are TRBV4-1 and TRBJ2-1, with TRBD2 as a possible D gene (5 bases). Trimming stripped 1 base from V and 8 bases from J, with 15 bases between. The CDR3 sequence is 15 residues long. In germline, CDR1 is MGHRA, CDR2 YSYEKL. CDR3 in amino acids: CASSQVGAPGDEQFF. The CDR3 DNA sequence: TGCGCCAGCAGCCAAGTAGGTGCTCCCGGGGATGAGCAGTTCTTC.

Here the CDR3 reads CATSDTSSPTGKNIQYF. DNA for the CDR3: TGTGCCACCAGTGATACGAGTTCCCCCACAGGCAAAAACATTCAGTACTTC. The chain carries TRBV24-1 and TRBJ2-4, with a possible D match to TRBD1 (5 bases). V gave up 3 bases and J gave up 3 bases, with 17 bases separating them. The CDR3 extends over 17 amino acids. Germline V gene lookup returns CDR1 KGHDR and CDR2 SFDVKD.

V and J are TRBV5-1 and TRBJ2-1; TRBD2 matches 10 bases. Germline trimming cut 2 bases from V and 1 base from J; bases unmatched to any gene: 0. CDR3 length: 15 amino acids. Germline CDR1 is SGHRS and CDR2 is YFSETQ. The CDR3 coding sequence is TGCGCCAGCAGCTTTAGCGGGGGGTCCTACAATGAGCAGTTCTTC. Translated: CASSFSGGSYNEQFF.

V is TRBV6-1 and J is TRBJ1-5; tentative D call: TRBD1 (6 bases). The CDR3 extends over 24 amino acids. Per germline, CDR1 MNHNS and CDR2 SASEGT. The ends were cut back, 0 bases at V and 4 bases at J, with 37 bases in the middle. CDR3 DNA: TGTGCCAGCAGTGAAGCGGTGCTAGGGCGACGCGGGATTTGGGACACAGGGCCGAATCAGCCCCAGCATTTT. Protein product: CASSEAVLGRRGIWDTGPNQPQHF.

This rearrangement joins TRBV9 to TRBJ1-1; D ambiguous. The germline V gene has CDR1 SGDLS and CDR2 YYNGEE. The CDR3 is 13 residues long. The germline V and J ends were trimmed by 1 base and 1 base, with 5 bases remaining between them. CDR3 amino acids: CASSVRPNTEAFF. CDR3 in DNA: TGTGCCAGCAGCGTAAGGCCGAACACTGAAGCTTTCTTT. Together with reference TRBV9 and TRBJ1-1, the CDR3 gives the full variable domain: DSGVTQTPKHLITATGQRVTLRCSPRSGDLSVYWYQQSLDQGLQFLIQYYNGEERAKGNILERFSAQQFPDLHSELNLSSLELGDSALYFCASSVRPNTEAFFGQGTRLTVV.

The chain couples TRBV4-2 to TRBJ2-5; D is uncertain. Trimming stripped 0 bases from V and 2 bases from J, with 7 bases between. The CDR3 has 14 residues. Germline V gives CDR1 LGHNA, CDR2 YNFKEQ. Here the CDR3 DNA reads TGTGCCAGCAGCCAAGATCCGTCTCAAGAGACCCAGTACTTC. Its translation: CASSQDPSQETQYF.

CDR3: CASSPQDRGEQFF. CDR3 bases: TGTGCCAGCAGCCCCCAGGACAGGGGTGAGCAGTTCTTC. The chain is built from TRBV7-3 and TRBJ2-1, with 9 positions matching TRBD1. Germline CDR1 is SGHTA and CDR2 is FQGTGA. The CDR3 loop spans 13 amino acids. The junction had 5 bases not matched to a gene; V was cut back by 5 bases and J by 9 bases.

The genes are TRBV5-1 and TRBJ2-1; weak D call: TRBD2 (6 bases). The germline V gene encodes CDR1 SGHRS and CDR2 YFSETQ. V dropped 1 base and J dropped 5 bases, with 16 bases sitting between them. The length of the CDR3 is 16 residues. The CDR3 DNA sequence: TGCGCCAGCAGCTTGACGTGGGCGGGATCCCACAATGAGCAGTTCTTC. Translated: CASSLTWAGSHNEQFF.

This chain connects TRBV9 to TRBJ2-7; TRBD2 matches 11 bases. Germline-derived CDR1 and CDR2 are SGDLS and YYNGEE. V trimming: 1 base; J trimming: 3 bases; junction bases outside the gene matches: 3. The CDR3 covers 15 residues. CDR3 protein: CASSVHLAGGYEQYF. The DNA of the CDR3 is TGTGCCAGCAGCGTACACCTAGCGGGAGGCTACGAGCAGTACTTC.

This clone has only one observation. This rearrangement joins TRBV9 to TRBJ2-5, with no clear D. The germline V and J ends were trimmed by 0 bases and 2 bases, with 8 bases remaining between them. The length of the CDR3 is 14 residues. The germline V gene encodes CDR1 SGDLS and CDR2 YYNGEE. CDR3 protein: CASSVGNSQETQYF. For the CDR3, the DNA is TGTGCCAGCAGCGTAGGTAACAGTCAAGAGACCCAGTACTTC.

The CDR3 spells CSDTSGRPGELFF. CDR3 nucleotide sequence: TGCAGCGACACTAGCGGGAGGCCCGGGGAGCTGTTTTTT. This chain joins TRBV29-1 and TRBJ2-2; 12 bases agree with TRBD2. This CDR3 has 13 residues. Germline lookup yields CDR1 SQVTM and CDR2 ANQGSEA. V lost 7 bases and J lost 6; bases outside the gene matches: 3.

The rearrangement links TRBV24-1 to TRBJ1-2; TRBD1 agrees at 9 bases. Germline values: CDR1 KGHDR, CDR2 SFDVKD. V gave up 6 bases and J gave up 4 bases; unmatched junction bases: 11. This CDR3 has 16 amino acids. CDR3 coding DNA: TGTGCCACCAGTACCGGGACAGGGAACTTCGGCTATGGCTACACCTTC. Translation gives CATSTGTGNFGYGYTF.

The rearrangement joins TRBV5-8 to TRBJ2-1, with D possibly called TRBD1 or TRBD2 (6 bases each). This CDR3 contains 13 residues. V dropped 4 bases and J dropped 9 bases, with 14 bases sitting between them. The germline CDR1 and CDR2 sequences are SGHTS and YDEGEE. CDR3 region: CASSRREGGEQFF. CDR3 nucleotides: TGTGCCAGCAGCCGCCGTGAGGGGGGTGAGCAGTTCTTC.

The chain recombines TRBV7-9 with TRBJ2-6, with 8 bases identical to TRBD1. Trimming removed 8 bases from V and 0 bases from J; junction bases left unmatched: 12. Germline CDR1 and CDR2: SEHNR and FQNEAQ (reference sequence). The CDR3 consists of 18 residues. CDR3 coding DNA: TGTGCCAGCGTCTTGGATGGACAGGGCTACTCTGGGGCCAACGTCCTGACTTTC. The encoded protein is CASVLDGQGYSGANVLTF.

The rearrangement joins TRBV7-9 to TRBJ1-1; D remains unclear. Germline CDR1 SEHNR, CDR2 FQNEAQ (reference sequence). The CDR3 totals 15 residues. V was trimmed by 1 base and J by 4 bases, leaving 13 bases between them. The CDR3 region is CASSLGGSPSTEAFF. CDR3 DNA: TGTGCCAGCAGCTTAGGAGGCTCCCCGAGCACTGAAGCTTTCTTT.

This rearrangement joins TRBV7-6 to TRBJ2-3; a weak D match, TRBD2 (5 bases). The germline gives CDR1 SGHVS, CDR2 FNYEAQ. The CDR3 is 15 amino acids. The ends were cut back, 2 bases at V and 2 bases at J, with 11 bases in the middle. The CDR3 nucleotides are TGTGCCAGCAGCTTATTAGGGAGTACCACAGATACGCAGTATTTT. This sequence encodes CASSLLGSTTDTQYF. Full variable domain (outside the CDR3, taken from reference TRBV7-6 and TRBJ2-3): GAGVSQSPRYKVTKRGQDVALRCDPISGHVSLYWYRQALGQGPEFLTYFNYEAQQDKSGLPNDRFSAERPEGSISTLTIQRTEQRDSAMYRCASSLLGSTTDTQYFGPGTRLTVL.

This chain joins TRBV7-8 and TRBJ2-7, with D possibly called TRBD1 or TRBD2 (6 bases each). Germline V gene sequence: CDR1 SGHVS, CDR2 FQNEAQ. The V and J ends lost 5 bases and 7 bases respectively, with 24 bases between them. The CDR3 is 16 residues long. The CDR3 loop is CASSPRGNRDSREQYF. The CDR3 nucleotides are TGTGCCAGCAGCCCCCGTGGAAACAGGGACTCTCGGGAGCAGTACTTC.

This chain joins TRBV19 and TRBJ1-2; TRBD1 matches at 7 bases. The CDR3 is 15 amino acids. Trimming at V came to 3 bases and at J to 5 bases, leaving 9 bases not matched to a gene. Germline CDR1 LNHDA, CDR2 SQIVND (reference sequence). This CDR3 reads CASSMDRSPLYGYTF. CDR3 bases: TGTGCCAGTAGTATGGACAGGTCCCCCCTTTATGGCTACACCTTC.

The rearrangement joins TRBV11-2 to TRBJ2-1; weak D call: TRBD2 (5 bases). CDR3 length: 16 residues. V lost 5 bases, J lost 0 bases, and 14 bases lay in between. Germline CDR1 is SGHAT and CDR2 is FQNNGV. For the CDR3, the DNA is TGTGCCAGCAGCCTCGAGCGGTTCAGCTCCTACAATGAGCAGTTCTTC. Translation: CASSLERFSSYNEQFF.

The chain has TRBV7-2 and TRBJ2-3; D is ambiguous. Looked up from germline, CDR1 is SGHTA and CDR2 is FQGNSA. Trimming removed 3 bases from V and 2 bases from J, with 6 bases in between. CDR3 length: 13 amino acids. CDR3 amino acids: CASSFRPTDTQYF. The CDR3 DNA reads as TGTGCCAGCAGCTTCCGTCCCACAGATACGCAGTATTTT. The variable domain in full, completed from reference TRBV7-2 and TRBJ2-3, reads GAGVSQSPSNKVTEKGKDVELRCDPISGHTALYWYRQSLGQGLEFLIYFQGNSAPDKSGLPSDRFSAERTGGSVSTLTIQRTQQEDSAVYLCASSFRPTDTQYFGPGTRLTVL.

The rearrangement uses TRBV18 and TRBJ1-2; maybe TRBD1 (6 bases). V was clipped by 3 bases and J by 4 bases, with 15 bases between them. CDR3 size: 15 residues. Germline CDR1 reads KGHSH; CDR2 reads LQKENI. CDR3 DNA sequence: TGTGCCAGCTCACCGGGCCCCGACAGGCCCTATGGCTACACCTTC. Protein: CASSPGPDRPYGYTF.